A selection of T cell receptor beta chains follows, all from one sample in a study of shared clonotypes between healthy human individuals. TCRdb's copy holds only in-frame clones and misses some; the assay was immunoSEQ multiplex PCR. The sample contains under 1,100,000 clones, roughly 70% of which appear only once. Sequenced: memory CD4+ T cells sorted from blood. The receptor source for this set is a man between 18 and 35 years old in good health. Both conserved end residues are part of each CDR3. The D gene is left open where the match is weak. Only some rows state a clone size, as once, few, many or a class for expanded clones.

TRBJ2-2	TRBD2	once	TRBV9	TGTGCCAGCAGCGTCCCGGGGGGCACCGGGGAGCTGTTTTTT	CASSVPGGTGELFF
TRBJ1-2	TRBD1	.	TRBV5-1	TGCGCCAGCAGCTTGGCGACAGGGGGCTTTGGCTACACCTTC	CASSLATGGFGYTF
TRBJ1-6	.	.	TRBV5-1	TGCGCCAGCAGCTTGGATGGCAGCAAAATTAATTCACCCCTCCACTTT	CASSLDGSKINSPLHF
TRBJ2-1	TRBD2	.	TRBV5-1	TGCGCCAGCAGGAGCCCTTTGACTAGCGGGAGACTTGAGCAGTTCTTC	CASRSPLTSGRLEQFF
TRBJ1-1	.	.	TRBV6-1	TGTGCCAGCAGTGAAGACCGGATATCGAACACTGAAGCTTTCTTT	CASSEDRISNTEAFF
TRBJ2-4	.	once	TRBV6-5	TGTGCCAGCAGTTACTCAGGCAGGGCAAACATTCAGTACTTC	CASSYSGRANIQYF
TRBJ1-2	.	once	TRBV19	TGTGCCAGTAAAGGTGGTTGGCTCCTAGAAGCTAACTATGGCTACACCTTC	CASKGGWLLEANYGYTF
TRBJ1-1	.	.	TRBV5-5	TGTGCCAGCAGCTCCCCTGGGACAATTGAAGCTTTCTTT	CASSSPGTIEAFF
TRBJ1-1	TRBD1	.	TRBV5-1	TGCGCCAGCAGCTCCCAGGGGGCTGACGCTTTCTTT	CASSSQGADAFF
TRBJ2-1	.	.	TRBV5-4	TGTGCCAGCAGCTCCCCGACTAGTTGGACTGAGCAGTTCTTC	CASSSPTSWTEQFF
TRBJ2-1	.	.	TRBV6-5	TGTGCCAGCAAGCCTGGCCCGGGGAATGAGCAGTTCTTC	CASKPGPGNEQFF
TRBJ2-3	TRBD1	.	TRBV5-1	TGCGCCAGCAGCTGGGATGGACAGGGCACAGATACGCAGTATTTT	CASSWDGQGTDTQYF
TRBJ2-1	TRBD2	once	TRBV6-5	TGTGCCAGCAGCTCTTTAAGGGCTAGCGGGTGGGGGGTCTTC	CASSSLRASGWGVF
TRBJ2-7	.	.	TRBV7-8	TGTGCCAGCAGCCTTAACGCCCTCTCCTACGAGCAGTACTTC	CASSLNALSYEQYF
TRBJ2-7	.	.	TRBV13	TGTGCCAGCAGCTCGGGGCCCCGAGTGGGACCTTACGAGCAGTACTTC	CASSSGPRVGPYEQYF